This TCR beta chain comes out of a study of blood T cell repertoires in COVID-19 (dated by TCRdb to between 2020 and 2021). In the study overall: Samples from collaborators originated in the United States, Italy and Spain and spanned both the acute and convalescent phases of COVID-19. The prospective study material was composed of cDNA or gDNA derived from T cells, B-cell-depleted T cells, or PBMCs. The dataset comprised deeply sampled blood TCRbeta repertoires from subjects exposed to, actively infected with, or recovered from COVID-19. A freely available public database, intended as a resource for researchers studying the immune response to SARS-CoV-2, is where the repertoires were released. Samples came from the ongoing ImmuneRACE study (first 160 participants) plus 1,254 subjects from 6 global collaborators. A de-identified subject ID, COVID-19 status, age in years and sex were almost always included in the sample metadata. Where available, HLA class I and class II types were obtained from metadata supplied by the sample provider rather than from assay-based typing. What the work shows at the level of the full study, not this receptor alone: The amount of clinical and demographic metadata varied by source and participant and was provided uncurated.

CDR3 length: 16 amino acids, cysteine to phenylalanine. Just CDR3 DNA is preserved here, 48 bases in frame from base 1. Based on the germline V gene (reference sequence), the CDR1 and CDR2 sequences are SGHAT and FQDESV. At the junction V is shortened by 1 base and J by 4 bases; bases outside the gene matches: 4. One collaborating source in Seattle enrolled patients while the patients were actively infected and followed the patients over time throughout the course of disease. Whole blood was collected in K2EDTA tubes by collaborating institutions according to the institutions' own protocols. For TCRbeta analysis, collaborators shipped samples as frozen whole blood, isolated PBMCs, or DNA extracted from either of those sample types. TCRbeta CDR3 regions were amplified from genomic DNA using the immunoSEQ Assay, a bias-controlled multiplex PCR. On the authors' methods: The number of nucleated cells in each sample was estimated from the amplification of reference gene primers within the assay. To quantify the absolute abundance of each unique TCRbeta CDR3 rearrangement, sequence reads were collapsed and filtered. For each sample, productive Simpson clonality was calculated by taking the square root of Simpson's diversity index across productive rearrangements. Sourced from immuneACCESS, this table was stored by TCRdb with only in-frame sequences that have V and J called. A share of the clones is absent; for the studies checked, an unresolved V gene accounts for under half, and the remainder has no known explanation. V and J calls and clone size are given by that table; D and trimming were obtained from the DNA. The sample table shows fewer than 200,000 clones, and more than 80% are seen once. Less than 15% of the sample is held by the ten biggest clonotypes.

With regard to this clone: Its target antigen remains unknown. Base qualities are missing; no much larger clone stands one base away.

This receptor chain uses TRBV11-1 and TRBJ2-1; 10 bases in the junction line up with TRBD2. The specimen was peripheral blood. This sequence was found in an elderly woman with COVID-19, enrolled during active disease. The sequence in DNA is TGTGCCAGCAGCTTAGACGGGACTAGCGTTTACAATGAGCAGTTCTTC. The resulting protein is CASSLDGTSVYNEQFF.